A selection of T cell receptor beta chains follows, all from one sample in a study of long-term antiretroviral therapy in people with HIV. Measured with immunoSEQ multiplex PCR; TCRdb has only the in-frame clones, and not every one. The table records around 24,000 clones, approximately 93% of them present only once. Sequencing was performed on unsorted PBMCs, taken 7.6 years after starting antiretroviral therapy. The receptor source for this set is a middle-aged woman with HIV. CDR3s include the opening cysteine and the closing phenylalanine or tryptophan. D genes are given only for firm matches. The listing skips clone size in some rows; elsewhere it reads once, few, many or a size class.

V gene: TRBV19
clone size: .
J gene: TRBJ1-1
D gene: .
CDR3 protein: CASSSFAMNTEAFF
CDR3 DNA: TGTGCCAGTAGTAGTTTTGCCATGAACACTGAAGCTTTCTTT

V gene: TRBV5-1
clone size: .
J gene: TRBJ2-3
D gene: .
CDR3 protein: CASSPRAPTGTDTQYF
CDR3 DNA: TGCGCCAGCAGCCCACGGGCCCCTACTGGCACAGATACGCAGTATTTT

V gene: TRBV6-6
clone size: .
J gene: TRBJ2-5
D gene: TRBD1
CDR3 protein: CASSYGTGGSETQYF
CDR3 DNA: TGTGCCAGCAGTTACGGCACAGGGGGATCTGAGACCCAGTACTTC

V gene: TRBV6-5
clone size: .
J gene: TRBJ1-6
D gene: .
CDR3 protein: CASSYSAAGNSPLHF
CDR3 DNA: TGTGCCAGCAGTTACTCGGCGGCTGGGAATTCACCCCTCCACTTT

V gene: TRBV29-1
clone size: .
J gene: TRBJ1-1
D gene: TRBD1
CDR3 protein: CSVEGQMPTEAFF
CDR3 DNA: TGCAGCGTTGAGGGACAGATGCCCACTGAAGCTTTCTTT

V gene: TRBV7-9
clone size: .
J gene: TRBJ2-5
D gene: TRBD1
CDR3 protein: CASSSTPGQAIQETQYF
CDR3 DNA: TGTGCCAGCAGCTCTACCCCGGGACAGGCCATCCAAGAGACCCAGTACTTC

V gene: TRBV30
clone size: .
J gene: TRBJ1-5
D gene: .
CDR3 protein: CAWSARGTRNQPQHF
CDR3 DNA: TGTGCCTGGAGTGCACGTGGGACACGCAATCAGCCCCAGCATTTT

V gene: TRBV4-1
clone size: .
J gene: TRBJ2-3
D gene: .
CDR3 protein: CASSQEMRAQYF
CDR3 DNA: TGCGCCAGCAGCCAAGAAATGAGGGCGCAGTATTTT

V gene: TRBV19
clone size: .
J gene: TRBJ1-1
D gene: .
CDR3 protein: CASSRDGIAAFF
CDR3 DNA: TGTGCCAGTAGTAGAGACGGGATAGCAGCTTTCTTT

V gene: TRBV27
clone size: .
J gene: TRBJ2-7
D gene: TRBD1
CDR3 protein: CASSPQGQGTYEQYF
CDR3 DNA: TGTGCCAGCAGCCCCCAAGGACAGGGGACCTACGAGCAGTACTTC

V gene: TRBV30
clone size: once
J gene: TRBJ1-2
D gene: .
CDR3 protein: CASTGSTNYGYTF
CDR3 DNA: TGTGCCTCAACAGGGTCGACTAACTATGGCTACACCTTC

V gene: TRBV5-1
clone size: .
J gene: TRBJ1-1
D gene: .
CDR3 protein: CASSFFSQGTEAFF
CDR3 DNA: TGCGCCAGCAGCTTCTTTTCGCAGGGCACTGAAGCTTTCTTT

V gene: TRBV9
clone size: .
J gene: TRBJ2-2
D gene: TRBD2
CDR3 protein: CASSSAWGGTGELFF
CDR3 DNA: TGTGCCAGCAGCTCCGCCTGGGGGGGGACCGGGGAGCTGTTTTTT

V gene: TRBV19
clone size: .
J gene: TRBJ2-1
D gene: TRBD2
CDR3 protein: CASSRAGGSYNEQFF
CDR3 DNA: TGTGCCAGTAGTAGAGCGGGGGGCTCCTACAATGAGCAGTTCTTC

V gene: TRBV7-2
clone size: .
J gene: TRBJ1-1
D gene: TRBD1
CDR3 protein: CASSLSPGQGGNTEAFF
CDR3 DNA: TGTGCCAGCAGCTTATCACCGGGACAGGGTGGGAACACTGAAGCTTTCTTT

V gene: TRBV30
clone size: .
J gene: TRBJ1-6
D gene: .
CDR3 protein: CAWSVQNNSPLHF
CDR3 DNA: TGTGCCTGGAGTGTACAGAATAATTCACCCCTCCACTTT

V gene: TRBV7-8
clone size: .
J gene: TRBJ2-2
D gene: .
CDR3 protein: CASSFLTGQNTGELFF
CDR3 DNA: TGTGCCAGCAGCTTCCTAACGGGACAAAACACCGGGGAGCTGTTTTTT

V gene: TRBV19
clone size: .
J gene: TRBJ1-2
D gene: .
CDR3 protein: CASSRGIYGYTF
CDR3 DNA: TGTGCCAGTAGTAGAGGGATCTATGGCTACACCTTC

V gene: TRBV5-6
clone size: .
J gene: TRBJ2-5
D gene: TRBD2
CDR3 protein: CASSLGAGETQYF
CDR3 DNA: TGTGCCAGCAGCTTGGGAGCGGGGGAGACCCAGTACTTC

V gene: TRBV7-9
clone size: .
J gene: TRBJ1-3
D gene: .
CDR3 protein: CASSSWLSGGNTIYF
CDR3 DNA: TGTGCCAGCAGCTCCTGGCTCTCTGGAGGAAACACCATATATTTT

V gene: TRBV7-7
clone size: .
J gene: TRBJ2-6
D gene: .
CDR3 protein: CASSPSSGANVLTF
CDR3 DNA: TGTGCCAGCAGCCCGTCTTCTGGGGCCAACGTCCTGACTTTC

V gene: TRBV7-2
clone size: .
J gene: TRBJ2-4
D gene: TRBD2
CDR3 protein: CASSFQRGENIQYF
CDR3 DNA: TGTGCCAGCAGCTTCCAGCGGGGGGAGAACATTCAGTACTTC

V gene: TRBV13
clone size: once
J gene: TRBJ2-3
D gene: TRBD2
CDR3 protein: CASSLRGGNLRTDTQYF
CDR3 DNA: TGTGCCAGCAGCTTACGCGGGGGAAACCTTAGAACAGATACGCAGTATTTT

V gene: TRBV6-5
clone size: once
J gene: TRBJ1-2
D gene: .
CDR3 protein: CASSYSEQNYGYTF
CDR3 DNA: TGTGCCAGCAGTTACTCGGAACAGAACTATGGCTACACCTTC

V gene: TRBV27
clone size: once
J gene: TRBJ1-4
D gene: TRBD1
CDR3 protein: CASSFGQANEKLFF
CDR3 DNA: TGTGCCAGCAGTTTCGGACAGGCTAATGAAAAACTGTTTTTT

V gene: TRBV18
clone size: .
J gene: TRBJ1-4
D gene: TRBD1
CDR3 protein: CASSPGTGAEKLFF
CDR3 DNA: TGTGCCAGCTCACCAGGGACAGGGGCGGAAAAACTGTTTTTT

V gene: TRBV10-3
clone size: once
J gene: TRBJ2-3
D gene: TRBD2
CDR3 protein: CAIGTSGDTDTQYF
CDR3 DNA: TGTGCCATCGGGACTAGCGGGGACACAGATACGCAGTATTTT

V gene: TRBV6-6
clone size: .
J gene: TRBJ1-5
D gene: TRBD1
CDR3 protein: CAGGTGNQPQHF
CDR3 DNA: TGTGCCGGAGGGACAGGCAATCAGCCCCAGCATTTT

V gene: TRBV14
clone size: .
J gene: TRBJ2-5
D gene: .
CDR3 protein: CASSQDSGGRWETQYF
CDR3 DNA: TGTGCCAGCAGCCAAGATTCCGGGGGTCGGTGGGAGACCCAGTACTTC

V gene: TRBV10-1
clone size: .
J gene: TRBJ2-7
D gene: .
CDR3 protein: CASSDYGEQYF
CDR3 DNA: TGCGCCAGCAGTGATTACGGCGAGCAGTACTTC

V gene: TRBV5-6
clone size: few
J gene: TRBJ1-2
D gene: .
CDR3 protein: CASSFSPTAANYGYTF
CDR3 DNA: TGTGCCAGCAGCTTTTCCCCGACAGCCGCTAACTATGGCTACACCTTC

V gene: TRBV19
clone size: .
J gene: TRBJ1-1
D gene: .
CDR3 protein: CASSLQGYTEAFF
CDR3 DNA: TGTGCCAGTAGTCTCCAGGGTTATACTGAAGCTTTCTTT

V gene: TRBV30
clone size: .
J gene: TRBJ1-4
D gene: TRBD1
CDR3 protein: CAWSVGQELFF
CDR3 DNA: TGTGCCTGGAGTGTGGGACAGGAACTGTTTTTT

V gene: TRBV4-3
clone size: .
J gene: TRBJ2-2
D gene: TRBD2
CDR3 protein: CASSQALAGESGELFF
CDR3 DNA: TGCGCCAGCAGCCAAGCACTAGCGGGGGAATCCGGGGAGCTGTTTTTT

V gene: TRBV30
clone size: .
J gene: TRBJ2-3
D gene: TRBD2
CDR3 protein: CACWTRSGDTQYF
CDR3 DNA: TGTGCCTGTTGGACTAGGAGTGGAGATACGCAGTATTTT

V gene: TRBV15
clone size: .
J gene: TRBJ2-5
D gene: TRBD2
CDR3 protein: CATSREGRGAKETQYF
CDR3 DNA: TGTGCCACCAGCAGAGAAGGGCGGGGGGCTAAAGAGACCCAGTACTTC